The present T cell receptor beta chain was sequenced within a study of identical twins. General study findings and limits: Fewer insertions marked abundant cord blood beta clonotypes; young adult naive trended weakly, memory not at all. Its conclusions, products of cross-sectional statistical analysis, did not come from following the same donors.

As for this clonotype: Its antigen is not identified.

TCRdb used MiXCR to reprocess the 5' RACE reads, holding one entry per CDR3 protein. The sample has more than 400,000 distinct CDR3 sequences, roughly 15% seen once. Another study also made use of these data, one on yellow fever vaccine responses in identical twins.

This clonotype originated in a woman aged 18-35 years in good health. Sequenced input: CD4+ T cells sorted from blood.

CDR3 loop: CARPTSGPPYEQYF. The CDR3 DNA reads TGTGCAAGACCTACGAGCGGCCCTCCCTACGAGCAGTACTTC. This rearrangement joins TRBV12-2 to TRBJ2-7; the table's TRBD2 call for D was not verified on the DNA. TRBV12-2 corresponds to a pseudogene. This CDR3 has 14 amino acids.